Following are 19 T cell receptor beta chains from one sample sequenced in a study of cytomegalovirus exposure and HLA in healthy donors. Only in-frame clones appear in the TCRdb table, and some are missing; sequencing was by immunoSEQ multiplex PCR. The sample yields about 160,000 clones, around 90% seen once. Input material: PBMCs. All receptors come from a woman younger than 30 in good health and CMV-seropositive.

The genes are TRBV2 and TRBJ2-5; 9 bases match TRBD2. CDR1 and CDR2 (germline): SNHLY, FYNNEI. V shed 9 bases, J shed 0 bases, and the junction held 2 bases outside the gene matches. The CDR3 runs 13 residues. The CDR3 reads CARGTSNQETQYF. For the CDR3, the DNA is TGTGCCAGAGGGACTAGCAACCAAGAGACCCAGTACTTC. The full variable domain, with the rest looked up from reference TRBV2 and TRBJ2-5, is EPEVTQTPSHQVTQMGQEVILRCVPISNHLYFYWYRQILGQKVEFLVSFYNNEISEKSEIFDDQFSVERPDGSNFTLKIRSTKLEDSAMYFCARGTSNQETQYFGPGTRLLVL.

The chain couples TRBV29-1 to TRBJ2-1, with a weak D call TRBD2 (6 bases). Germline lookup yields CDR1 SQVTM and CDR2 ANQGSEA. The germline V and J ends were trimmed by 7 bases and 2 bases, with 15 bases remaining between them. CDR3 length equals 14 residues. In nucleotides, the CDR3 is TGCAGCGGTACCAACACGGGGGCCTACAATGAGCAGTTCTTC. It translates to CSGTNTGAYNEQFF.

Here the CDR3 reads CASGSGQGPNTEAFF. The CDR3 nucleotides are TGTGCTAGTGGTAGCGGACAGGGCCCGAACACTGAAGCTTTCTTT. The gene calls are TRBV12-5 and TRBJ1-1; 8 nucleotides line up with TRBD1. The V gene's germline CDR1 is LGHNT and CDR2 FRNRAP. V lost 5 bases and J lost 1; bases outside the gene matches: 6. The CDR3 contains 15 residues.

The chain carries TRBV28 and TRBJ2-3; weak D call: TRBD1 (6 bases). Per germline, CDR1 MDHEN and CDR2 SYDVKM. The CDR3 has 14 amino acids. Trimming pared 5 bases from V and 1 base from J, leaving 10 bases between. The CDR3 loop reads CASSTGQGTDTQYF. The CDR3 DNA reads TGTGCCAGCAGTACGGGACAAGGCACAGATACGCAGTATTTT.

V gene TRBV5-4 combines with J gene TRBJ2-3, with 12 bases that match TRBD2. V shed 5 bases and J 3 bases; nucleotides not matched to a gene: 10. Looked up from germline, CDR1 is SGHNT and CDR2 is YYREEE (reference sequence). The CDR3 spans 17 residues. The CDR3 DNA reads TGTGCCAGCAGGACTAGCGGGAGCCTAAGGGGAACAGATACGCAGTATTTT. Translated, it gives CASRTSGSLRGTDTQYF.

A few counts support this clone. The chain employs TRBV2 and TRBJ1-6, with TRBD1 identical over 9 bases. V shed 8 bases, J shed 7 bases, and the junction held 3 bases outside the gene matches. Germline values: CDR1 SNHLY, CDR2 FYNNEI. The CDR3 totals 13 residues. CDR3 DNA sequence: TGTGCCAGCCGGGACAGGGACAATTCACCCCTCCACTTT. As protein: CASRDRDNSPLHF.

The chain is built from TRBV25-1 and TRBJ1-5; D not certain. V was pared by 8 bases and J by 2 bases, with 10 bases between. Germline V gives CDR1 MGHDK, CDR2 SYGVNS. The length of the CDR3 is 13 residues. The DNA for the CDR3 is TGTGCCAGCTCGGACTGGGGCAATCAGCCCCAGCATTTT. It encodes CASSDWGNQPQHF.

The V call is TRBV5-4, the J call TRBJ1-4; 7 bases match TRBD1. The length of the CDR3 is 16 residues. After removal of 1 base from V and 3 bases from J, the junction contained 6 bases not matched to a gene. Germline CDR1 is SGHNT and CDR2 is YYREEE (reference sequence). The CDR3 DNA is TGTGCCAGCAGCTTGAGTTCTGGGACAGCTAATGAAAAACTGTTTTTT. This gives the protein CASSLSSGTANEKLFF. The variable domain in full, with the rest retrieved from reference TRBV5-4 and TRBJ1-4, is ETGVTQSPTHLIKTRGQQVTLRCSSQSGHNTVSWYQQALGQGPQFIFQYYREEENGRGNFPPRFSGLQFPNYSSELNVNALELDDSALYLCASSLSSGTANEKLFFGSGTQLSVL.

The DNA for the CDR3 is TGTGCCAGCAGCGCCACTAGCGGGGGGGCAGGTGGATACGAGCAGTACTTC. Translating it yields CASSATSGGAGGYEQYF. The chain recombines TRBV5-6 with TRBJ2-7; 13 positions match TRBD2. V trimming: 4 bases; J trimming: 4 bases; junction bases outside the gene matches: 11. In germline, CDR1 is SGHDT, CDR2 YYEEEE. The CDR3 length is 17 residues.

The genes are TRBV5-1 and TRBJ1-1, with 7 bases fitting TRBD1. J was trimmed by 0 bases and V by 3 bases; bases with no gene match: 5. The germline V gene encodes CDR1 SGHRS and CDR2 YFSETQ. This CDR3 comprises 15 residues. CDR3 amino acids: CASSSDRRMNTEAFF. CDR3 in DNA: TGCGCCAGCAGCTCGGACAGGCGAATGAACACTGAAGCTTTCTTT.

The rearrangement links TRBV19 to TRBJ2-5, with TRBD2 identical over 8 bases. The V gene's germline CDR1 is LNHDA and CDR2 SQIVND (reference sequence). This CDR3 has 17 residues. V shed 5 bases, J shed 7 bases, and the junction held 18 bases outside the gene matches. For the CDR3, the DNA is TGTGCCAGTAGTGCCGCTCCGACTAGCGTCCTGGCCGGGACCCAGTACTTC. It specifies CASSAAPTSVLAGTQYF.

V usage is TRBV11-1 and J usage is TRBJ2-7; no firm D call. Trimming removed 5 bases at V and 3 bases at J, with 20 bases between. The CDR3 extends over 16 amino acids. Germline lookup yields CDR1 SGHAT and CDR2 FQDESV (reference sequence). The CDR3 coding sequence is TGTGCCAGCAGCCCGAACCGAGGCATTTCGGACTACGAGCAGTACTTC. Protein sequence: CASSPNRGISDYEQYF. Together with reference TRBV11-1 and TRBJ2-7, the CDR3 gives the full variable domain: EAEVAQSPRYKITEKSQAVAFWCDPISGHATLYWYRQILGQGPELLVQFQDESVVDDSQLPKDRFSAERLKGVDSTLKIQPAELGDSAMYLCASSPNRGISDYEQYFGPGTRLTVT.

The V and J genes are TRBV4-2 and TRBJ2-2, with 10 bases that match TRBD2. The V gene end was trimmed by 0 bases and the J gene end by 5 bases; junction bases not matched to a gene: 6. The CDR3 runs 17 residues. Germline V CDR1 and CDR2: LGHNA, YNFKEQ. CDR3 in DNA: TGTGCCAGCAGCCAAGATGCCACTAGCGGGGCGACCGGGGAGCTGTTTTTT. Translating it yields CASSQDATSGATGELFF.

The V and J genes are TRBV7-7 and TRBJ2-5, with a weak D call TRBD2 (6 bases). V was shortened by 5 bases and J by 4 bases, with 17 bases between the two germline ends. Germline CDR1 and CDR2: SSHAT and FNYEAQ (reference sequence). There are 15 residues in the CDR3. As DNA, the CDR3 is TGTGCCAGCAGCCCATCCGGCGGGGTGTTAGAGACCCAGTACTTC. Amino acid sequence: CASSPSGGVLETQYF.

V gene TRBV9 combines with J gene TRBJ1-3, with a possible D match to TRBD1 (5 bases). In germline, CDR1 is SGDLS, CDR2 YYNGEE. The length of the CDR3 is 18 residues. Trimming took 0 bases from V and 2 from J, leaving 18 bases between them. The CDR3: CASSVATGTGVTGNTIYF. The DNA for the CDR3 is TGTGCCAGCAGCGTAGCCACGGGGACGGGGGTAACTGGAAACACCATATATTTT. Complete variable domain (other parts from reference TRBV9 and TRBJ1-3): DSGVTQTPKHLITATGQRVTLRCSPRSGDLSVYWYQQSLDQGLQFLIQYYNGEERAKGNILERFSAQQFPDLHSELNLSSLELGDSALYFCASSVATGTGVTGNTIYFGEGSWLTVV.

The CDR3: CASSVAPGSTEAFF. The CDR3 DNA sequence: TGTGCCAGCAGCGTAGCTCCCGGGTCAACTGAAGCTTTCTTT. The V gene is TRBV9, the J gene TRBJ1-1; D gene unclear. This CDR3 is 14 amino acids long. V shed 0 bases and J shed 5 bases, with 11 bases lying between them. CDR1 and CDR2 (germline): SGDLS, YYNGEE.

The rearrangement joins TRBV5-1 to TRBJ2-5; TRBD2 aligns across 10 bases. The CDR3 covers 15 residues. V was clipped by 0 bases and J by 5 bases; unmatched bases: 4. Germline CDR1 SGHRS, CDR2 YFSETQ. CDR3 in DNA: TGCGCCAGCAGCTTGGCGGGACTAGCGTCCGAGACCCAGTACTTC. It translates to CASSLAGLASETQYF.

The chain is built from TRBV5-1 and TRBJ1-1; 7 bases are a match to TRBD1. Germline CDR1 and CDR2: SGHRS and YFSETQ. J gave up 5 bases and V 0 bases, and 7 bases lay outside the gene matches. The CDR3 consists of 15 residues. CDR3 loop: CASSLAGGGSTEAFF. In nucleotides, the CDR3 is TGCGCCAGCAGCTTGGCGGGAGGGGGCTCGACTGAAGCTTTCTTT. The complete variable domain, with remaining parts taken from reference TRBV5-1 and TRBJ1-1, reads KAGVTQTPRYLIKTRGQQVTLSCSPISGHRSVSWYQQTPGQGLQFLFEYFSETQRNKGNFPGRFSGRQFSNSRSEMNVSTLELGDSALYLCASSLAGGGSTEAFFGQGTRLTVV.

The rearrangement uses TRBV28 and TRBJ1-1; tentative D call: TRBD1 (6 bases). CDR1 and CDR2 (germline): MDHEN, SYDVKM. CDR3 length: 16 amino acids. The V end was cut by 6 bases, the J end by 4 bases, with 21 bases between. CDR3 amino acids: CASSLSGGNPLTEAFF. CDR3 DNA: TGTGCCAGCAGCCTGAGCGGGGGCAACCCTCTCACTGAAGCTTTCTTT.